A selection of T cell receptor beta chains follows, all from one sample in a study of blood T cell repertoires in COVID-19. Profiled with immunoSEQ multiplex PCR; TCRdb holds only in-frame clones, not every one. The sample contains roughly 250,000 clones, roughly 88% of which appear only once. Sample: PBMCs or T cells enriched from blood (not recorded which). These receptors all stem from a woman between 35 and 50 years old with acute COVID-19. CDR3s include the opening cysteine and the closing phenylalanine or tryptophan. A D gene is named only where the DNA matches it firmly. The size of a clone is reported for some rows only, either as once, few or many, or as a class for expanded clones.

clone size	V gene	J gene	CDR3 length	D gene	CDR3 DNA	CDR3 protein
once	TRBV14	TRBJ1-1	17	TRBD1	TGTGCCAGCAGCCAAGATGGGGGGACAGGGCACTACACTGAAGCTTTCTTT	CASSQDGGTGHYTEAFF
NA	TRBV18	TRBJ2-7	15	TRBD2	TGTGCCAGCTCACCAAATACCGGGACTAGCGGCGAGCAGTACTTC	CASSPNTGTSGEQYF
NA	TRBV6-1	TRBJ2-4	15	NA	TGTGCCAGCAGTGAAGTGACAGGAAATAAAAACATTCAGTACTTC	CASSEVTGNKNIQYF
NA	TRBV7-8	TRBJ1-3	18	NA	TGTGCCAGCAGCTTAGAGCGTCGCGGGGGGCTCCCAGGAAACACCATATATTTT	CASSLERRGGLPGNTIYF
NA	TRBV11-2	TRBJ2-1	15	NA	TGTGCCAGCAGCTTAGAAGGAGGTAGCTACAATGAGCAGTTCTTC	CASSLEGGSYNEQFF
few	TRBV2	TRBJ2-5	16	TRBD2	TGTGCCAGCAAGGGTGGACTAGCGGAAGGGGTAGAGACCCAGTACTTC	CASKGGLAEGVETQYF
few	TRBV6-2/TRBV6-3	TRBJ2-3	16	TRBD1	TGTGCCAGCAGTTATAGGGGGACAGGGGCCACAGATACGCAGTATTTT	CASSYRGTGATDTQYF
once	TRBV7-2	TRBJ2-1	15	TRBD2	TGTGCCAGCAGCCCAACTAGCGGGAGTGGGAATGAGCAGTTCTTC	CASSPTSGSGNEQFF
NA	TRBV5-5	TRBJ1-6	14	NA	TGTGCCAGCAGCTTGTCCGGGGGGTCTTCACCCCTCCACTTT	CASSLSGGSSPLHF
NA	TRBV10-1	TRBJ2-2	17	TRBD2	TGCGCCAGCAGTGAAGATAGCGGGAGTAGAGTAACCGGGGAGCTGTTTTTT	CASSEDSGSRVTGELFF
NA	TRBV10-1	TRBJ1-1	15	NA	TGCGCCAGCAGTGAGAGAAGGGGGATCTACACTGAAGCTTTCTTT	CASSERRGIYTEAFF
few	TRBV30	TRBJ2-2	15	TRBD2	TGTGCCGGGGCGAAAGCGGGAGGGCAATCCGGGGAGCTGTTTTTT	CAGAKAGGQSGELFF
NA	TRBV5-4	TRBJ1-1	12	TRBD1	TGTGCCAGCCTTGGACAGGGAGAAGAAGCTTTCTTT	CASLGQGEEAFF
NA	TRBV19	TRBJ1-6	14	TRBD1	TGTGCCAGTAGGATCAGGGGGAAGAATTCACCCCTCCACTTT	CASRIRGKNSPLHF
NA	TRBV6-5	TRBJ1-2	15	TRBD1	TGTGCCAGCAGTTACGGGGACAGGGTAGTAAAAGGCTACACCTTC	CASSYGDRVVKGYTF
NA	TRBV9	TRBJ1-6	15	NA	TGTGCCAGCAGCGTGGGGAGCTCCTATAATTCACCCCTCCACTTT	CASSVGSSYNSPLHF
once	TRBV5-1	TRBJ2-5	14	NA	TGCGCCAGCAGCAGAGGGGGGGAACAAGAGACCCAGTACTTC	CASSRGGEQETQYF
NA	TRBV24-1	TRBJ1-4	13	TRBD1	TGTGCCACCAGTGAAGGGGGCGACGAAAAACTGTTTTTT	CATSEGGDEKLFF
few	TRBV27	TRBJ1-6	14	NA	TGTGCCAGCAGTTTTTCTTCCTATAATTCACCCCTCCACTTT	CASSFSSYNSPLHF
NA	TRBV2	TRBJ1-5	14	NA	TGTGCCAGCAGTGGAGGATTAAGCAATCAGCCCCAGCATTTT	CASSGGLSNQPQHF